This TCR beta chain was captured by sequencing in a study of T cells after yellow fever vaccination. TCRdb re-called the 5' RACE reads through MiXCR, storing one row per CDR3 protein. The sample has about 63,000 distinct CDR3 sequences, 7.4% seen once. Trimming removed 4 bases from V and 10 bases from J; junction bases left unmatched: 14. Looked up from germline, CDR1 is KGHSH and CDR2 is LQKENI. This CDR3 is built from 17 residues. This clonotype was observed many times. The clonotype originates from a man younger than 40 who received the YFV17D yellow fever vaccine. This specimen consisted of CD8+ T cells sorted from PBMCs, obtained 15 days after the yellow fever booster vaccination. This chain uses TRBV18 with TRBJ2-1, with 12 bases lining up with TRBD2. The CDR3 region has the DNA TGTGCCAGCTCACAACGACTAGCGGGAGAGGTTTGGGTAGAGCAGTTCTTC. It codes for CASSQRLAGEVWVEQFF.